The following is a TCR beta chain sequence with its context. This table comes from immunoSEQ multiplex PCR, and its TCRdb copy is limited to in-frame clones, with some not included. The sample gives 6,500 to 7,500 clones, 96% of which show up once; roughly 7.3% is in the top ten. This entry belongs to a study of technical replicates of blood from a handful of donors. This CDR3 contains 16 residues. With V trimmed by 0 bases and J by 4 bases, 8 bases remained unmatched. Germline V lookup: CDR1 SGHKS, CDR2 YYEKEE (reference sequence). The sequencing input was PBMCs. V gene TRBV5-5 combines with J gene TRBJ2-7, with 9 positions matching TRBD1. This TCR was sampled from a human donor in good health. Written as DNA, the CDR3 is TGTGCCAGCAGCTTGGCCTGGACAGGGGTTCCTTACGAGCAGTACTTC. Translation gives CASSLAWTGVPYEQYF.